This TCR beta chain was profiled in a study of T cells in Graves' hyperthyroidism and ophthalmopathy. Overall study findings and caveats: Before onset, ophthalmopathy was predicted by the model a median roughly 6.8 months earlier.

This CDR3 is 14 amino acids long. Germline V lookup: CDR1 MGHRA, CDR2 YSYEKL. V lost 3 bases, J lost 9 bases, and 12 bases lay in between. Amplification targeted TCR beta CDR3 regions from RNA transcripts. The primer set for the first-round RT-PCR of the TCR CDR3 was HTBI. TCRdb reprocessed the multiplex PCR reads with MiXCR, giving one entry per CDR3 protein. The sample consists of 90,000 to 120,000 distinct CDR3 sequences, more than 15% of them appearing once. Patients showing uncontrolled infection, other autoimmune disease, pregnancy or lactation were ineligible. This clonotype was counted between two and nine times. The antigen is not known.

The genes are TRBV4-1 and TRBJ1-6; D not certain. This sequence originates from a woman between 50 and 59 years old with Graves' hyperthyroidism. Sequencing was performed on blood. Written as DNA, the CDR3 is TGCGCCAGCAGCCACGAGAGCCTAGGTTCACCCCTCCACTTT. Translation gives CASSHESLGSPLHF.